This T cell receptor (beta chain) was obtained from a study of response to subunit inactivated influenza vaccine. Notes on the study in general: A suggestion made by the authors is that each seasonal influenza vaccination recruits few new T cells.

TCRdb processed the RT-PCR reads anew with MiXCR; each CDR3 protein has one entry. Of hundreds of thousands of distinct CDR3 sequences detected, approximately 12% appear once; the ten largest clones hold 9.5% to 13%. Germline V lookup: CDR1 MNHEY, CDR2 SMNVEV (reference sequence). This CDR3 is built from 14 residues. V lost 6 bases, J lost 5 bases, and 9 bases stayed unmatched. Only a few counts were recorded for this clonotype. Its target is unknown. The TCR originated in a man aged 45 to 65 who received an inactivated influenza vaccine. V gene TRBV27 combines with J gene TRBJ2-7; 8 nucleotides agree with TRBD2. The specimen comprised PBMCs from blood, sampled on the day of vaccination. The CDR3, as DNA: TGTGCCAGCAGCCTAGATAGCGGGGAGGACGAGCAGTACTTC. Amino acids: CASSLDSGEDEQYF.